Shown below are 26 T cell receptor beta chains from a single sample sequenced in a study of identical twins. Using its own MiXCR run on the 5' RACE reads, TCRdb lists one record per CDR3 protein. This sample yields 450,000 to 600,000 distinct CDR3 sequences, of which about a fifth are seen a single time; approximately 0.48% belongs to the top ten. The sample was also linked to a second study, of yellow fever vaccine responses in identical twins.

The sequenced sample consisted of CD4+ T cells sorted from blood. Every receptor here comes from a woman under 30 in good health.

The table lists this clonotype with a few counts. This chain links TRBV11-2 with TRBJ1-1, with 8 bases lining up with TRBD1. This CDR3 comprises 14 residues. The germline V gene has CDR1 SGHAT and CDR2 FQNNGV. V lost 4 bases and J lost 10; bases outside the gene matches: 11. CDR3 DNA sequence: TGTGCCAGCAGCTACCGACCCGGCGACAGGGGAGCTTTCTTT. Translation gives CASSYRPGDRGAFF.

This clonotype has ten or more counts. This chain links TRBV5-1 with TRBJ2-2; D is uncertain. The CDR3 covers 15 residues. Germline assignment: CDR1 SGHRS and CDR2 YFSETQ. Trimming took off 2 bases at V and 0 bases at J, with 8 bases between the two ends. CDR3 loop: CASSFAAPNTGELFF. DNA for the CDR3: TGCGCCAGCAGCTTCGCGGCCCCGAACACCGGGGAGCTGTTTTTT.

This chain uses TRBV7-9 with TRBJ1-5, with TRBD1 identical over 10 bases. CDR1 SEHNR and CDR2 FQNEAQ come from the germline V gene (reference sequence). This CDR3 contains 15 residues. V gave up 5 bases and J gave up 2 bases; unmatched junction bases: 3. CDR3 sequence: CASSATGGGNQPQHF. The CDR3 bases are TGTGCCAGCAGCGCGACAGGGGGCGGCAATCAGCCCCAGCATTTT. The whole variable domain, remainder taken from reference TRBV7-9 and TRBJ1-5, is DTGVSQNPRHKITKRGQNVTFRCDPISEHNRLYWYRQTLGQGPEFLTYFQNEAQLEKSRLLSDRFSAERPKGSFSTLEIQRTEQGDSAMYLCASSATGGGNQPQHFGDGTRLSIL.

This clonotype was observed a few times. The V gene is TRBV3-1, the J gene TRBJ1-5; no clear D gene. The CDR3 spans 14 residues. Germline V gene data show CDR1 as LGHDT and CDR2 as YNNKEL (reference sequence). V lost 1 base, J lost 3 bases, and 7 bases lay in between. The CDR3 here is CASSQGHDNQPQHF. Here the CDR3 DNA reads TGTGCCAGCAGCCAAGGCCACGACAATCAGCCCCAGCATTTT.

This clonotype was seen a few times. This sequence joins TRBV13 and TRBJ2-3; D gene ambiguous. V shed 2 bases and J shed 1 base, with 4 bases lying between them. The CDR3 covers 13 residues. Germline loops: CDR1 PRHDT, CDR2 FYEKMQ (reference sequence). CDR3 sequence: CASSLKGTDTQYF. CDR3 DNA: TGTGCCAGCAGCTTAAAGGGCACAGATACGCAGTATTTT.

The CDR3 region is CASSPRRDSYNEQFF. As DNA, the CDR3 is TGTGCCAGTAGTCCCAGGCGGGACAGCTACAATGAGCAGTTCTTC. V usage is TRBV19 and J usage is TRBJ2-1, with D maybe TRBD1 (7 bases). This CDR3 spans 15 amino acids. V lost 5 bases and J lost 3, with 14 bases in between. CDR1 LNHDA and CDR2 SQIVND come from the germline V gene (reference sequence).

This clonotype was found a few times. V usage is TRBV5-1 and J usage is TRBJ1-2, with D possibly matching TRBD1 (6 bases). CDR3 size: 14 residues. CDR1 is SGHRS, CDR2 YFSETQ, per germline. V shed 1 base and J shed 5 bases, with 12 bases lying between them. The DNA of the CDR3 is TGCGCCAGCAGCTTGCCAGGGGCGAATTATGGCTACACCTTC. Translation: CASSLPGANYGYTF.

The rearrangement joins TRBV19 to TRBJ2-2, with D maybe TRBD1 (6 bases). The CDR3 loop spans 15 amino acids. Germline CDR1 and CDR2: LNHDA and SQIVND (reference sequence). V was trimmed by 6 bases and J by 5 bases, leaving 16 bases between them. The DNA of the CDR3 is TGTGCCAGTAGAAGGGGGAGAGGGAGAACCGGGGAGCTGTTTTTT. Protein: CASRRGRGRTGELFF. The full variable domain, rest sourced from reference TRBV19 and TRBJ2-2, is DGGITQSPKYLFRKEGQNVTLSCEQNLNHDAMYWYRQDPGQGLRLIYYSQIVNDFQKGDIAEGYSVSREKKESFPLTVTSAQKNPTAFYLCASRRGRGRTGELFFGEGSRLTVL.

This sequence joins TRBV3-1 and TRBJ2-5; D call uncertain. The germline V gene encodes CDR1 LGHDT and CDR2 YNNKEL (reference sequence). With 4 bases removed from V and 5 bases from J, the gap between germline ends came to 11 bases. CDR3 length: 13 amino acids. CDR3 nucleotide sequence: TGTGCCAGCAGCCTACACCAGGTGGAGACCCAGTACTTC. It codes for CASSLHQVETQYF.

This clonotype turned up a few times. The CDR3 is CATSDLKGIEQYF. The CDR3 DNA reads as TGTGCCACCAGTGATTTGAAAGGTATCGAGCAGTACTTC. This chain uses TRBV24-1 with TRBJ2-7; no clear D. V lost 0 bases and J 6 bases, leaving 8 bases between the germline ends. The CDR3 sequence is 13 residues long. Germline lookup yields CDR1 KGHDR and CDR2 SFDVKD.

The genes are TRBV12-3 or TRBV12-4 and TRBJ1-1, with D unclear. The CDR3 contains 15 residues. V lost 3 bases and J 0 bases, leaving 11 bases between the germline ends. The CDR3 loop is CASSFRVYVNTEAFF. As DNA, the CDR3 is TGTGCCAGCAGTTTTCGGGTCTATGTGAACACTGAAGCTTTCTTT.

The rearrangement links TRBV24-1 to TRBJ2-3; 7 bases are shared with TRBD1. The germline CDR1 and CDR2 sequences are KGHDR and SFDVKD. V gave up 7 bases and J gave up 4 bases; unmatched junction bases: 10. The CDR3 is 15 residues long. The CDR3 nucleotides read TGTGCCACCAGCGACAGGGCTGGGGGCCCAGATACGCAGTATTTT. It specifies CATSDRAGGPDTQYF.

The rearrangement uses TRBV6-2 or TRBV6-3 and TRBJ2-1, with a possible D match to TRBD2 (7 bases). There are 15 residues in the CDR3. Deletions cut 5 bases from V and 8 bases from J, with 19 bases between. Germline V CDR1 and CDR2: MNHEY, SVGEGT. CDR3 in DNA: TGTGCCAGCAGTCCACAGGGAGGGGTAAGCGATGAGCAGTTCTTC. Its translation: CASSPQGGVSDEQFF.

The chain combines TRBV11-2 with TRBJ2-1, with TRBD2 identical over 9 bases. V gave up 4 bases and J gave up 6 bases; unmatched junction bases: 4. The CDR3 sequence is 14 residues long. In germline, CDR1 is SGHAT, CDR2 FQNNGV. The CDR3 DNA sequence: TGTGCCAGCAGCTCTTCGGGACTAGCCAATGAGCAGTTCTTC. Its translation: CASSSSGLANEQFF.

This chain connects TRBV24-1 to TRBJ2-5; D is undetermined. The germline gives CDR1 KGHDR, CDR2 SFDVKD. The V end was cut by 1 base, the J end by 2 bases, with 7 bases between. The CDR3 runs 14 residues. In nucleotides, the CDR3 is TGTGCCACCAGTGATTTCGACTTTCAAGAGACCCAGTACTTC. Its translation is CATSDFDFQETQYF.

The genes are TRBV20-1 and TRBJ2-1; 11 nucleotides agree with TRBD2. Germline trimming cut 6 bases from V and 0 bases from J; bases unmatched to any gene: 4. The CDR3 has 15 amino acids. Germline CDR1 is DFQATT and CDR2 is SNEGSKA (reference sequence). CDR3 nucleotide sequence: TGCAGTGCCCTAGCGGGAGGCACCTCCTACAATGAGCAGTTCTTC. The encoded protein is CSALAGGTSYNEQFF.

V gene TRBV12-3 or TRBV12-4 combines with J gene TRBJ2-1; 15 bases match TRBD2. This CDR3 region has 15 residues. With V trimmed by 5 bases and J by 8 bases, 4 bases remained unmatched. The CDR3 protein is CASSTWTSGRDEQFF. CDR3 in DNA: TGTGCCAGCAGTACCTGGACTAGCGGGAGGGATGAGCAGTTCTTC.

A few counts support this clonotype. This rearrangement joins TRBV29-1 to TRBJ2-1; D unresolved. Germline V gene data show CDR1 as SQVTM and CDR2 as ANQGSEA. V was clipped by 3 bases and J by 5 bases, with 8 bases between them. The length of the CDR3 is 12 residues. In DNA, the CDR3 is TGCAGCGTTGAGTTCAGTCACAATGAGCAGTTCTTC. This sequence encodes CSVEFSHNEQFF.

The rearrangement links TRBV5-1 to TRBJ2-1, with no clear D. Germline CDR1 is SGHRS and CDR2 is YFSETQ. This CDR3 has 12 residues. Between the trimmed V and J ends, which lost 2 bases and 9 bases, there was a span of 9 bases. The CDR3 DNA sequence: TGCGCCAGCAGCTTAGGGTTTGTTGAGCAGTTCTTC. Translated: CASSLGFVEQFF.

This chain links TRBV4-1 with TRBJ2-7; no clear D gene. V lost 1 base, J lost 7 bases, and 17 bases lay in between. CDR3 size: 15 residues. The germline V gene has CDR1 MGHRA and CDR2 YSYEKL. CDR3 nucleotide sequence: TGCGCCAGCAGCCAAGGAGGCCATGGATCGAGGGAGCAGTACTTC. It yields the protein CASSQGGHGSREQYF.

In DNA, the CDR3 is TGTGCCACCAGTGACCCGGGGGGGATGTTCAATGAGCAGTTCTTC. Its protein product is CATSDPGGMFNEQFF. This rearrangement joins TRBV24-1 to TRBJ2-1, with 8 bases that match TRBD2. Trimming at V came to 4 bases and at J to 6 bases, leaving 7 bases not matched to a gene. This CDR3 spans 15 amino acids. CDR1 and CDR2 from the germline V gene are KGHDR and SFDVKD.

This clonotype was observed a handful of times. The chain carries TRBV9 and TRBJ1-1; 7 bases are a match to TRBD1. Per the germline V gene, CDR1 is SGDLS and CDR2 is YYNGEE. Unmatched junction bases numbered 7, after V lost 0 bases and J lost 2 bases. This CDR3 spans 16 amino acids. The CDR3 loop is CASSVGSGGPNTEAFF. The DNA of the CDR3 is TGTGCCAGCAGCGTAGGGTCAGGGGGACCCAACACTGAAGCTTTCTTT.

This clonotype was counted between two and nine times. This rearrangement joins TRBV15 to TRBJ1-5; 9 bases fit TRBD1. Germline V gene lookup returns CDR1 LNHNV and CDR2 YYDKDF (reference sequence). J was trimmed by 5 bases and V by 0 bases; bases with no gene match: 5. The CDR3 has 16 amino acids. This CDR3 reads CATSREGTGLHQPQHF. The DNA of the CDR3 is TGTGCCACCAGCAGAGAAGGGACAGGGCTCCATCAGCCCCAGCATTTT.

This rearrangement joins TRBV11-2 to TRBJ2-5; no clear D. Germline CDR1 reads SGHAT; CDR2 reads FQNNGV. This CDR3 region has 15 residues. Trimming shortened V by 2 bases and J by 5 bases, and 15 bases separated the two germline ends. CDR3 in DNA: TGTGCCAGCAGCTTAAAGGGCCACCCGTGGGAGACCCAGTACTTC. Protein: CASSLKGHPWETQYF.

This clonotype has just a few counts. The chain uses TRBV27 and TRBJ2-1; weak D call: TRBD2 (6 bases). Trimming pared 5 bases from V and 3 bases from J, leaving 14 bases between. The CDR3 has 15 amino acids. CDR1 is MNHEY and CDR2 is SMNVEV in the germline V gene (reference sequence). The CDR3 DNA sequence: TGTGCCAGCAGTCCAGGCGGGATAAACTACAATGAGCAGTTCTTC. Residues: CASSPGGINYNEQFF.

The chain employs TRBV4-1 and TRBJ2-1; D remains ambiguous. V was cut by 4 bases and J by 8 bases, with 12 bases left in between. Germline values: CDR1 MGHRA, CDR2 YSYEKL. The CDR3 has 13 amino acids. CDR3 DNA: TGCGCCAGCAGCCGCGGCAGACGCGATGAGCAGTTCTTC. Protein product: CASSRGRRDEQFF.